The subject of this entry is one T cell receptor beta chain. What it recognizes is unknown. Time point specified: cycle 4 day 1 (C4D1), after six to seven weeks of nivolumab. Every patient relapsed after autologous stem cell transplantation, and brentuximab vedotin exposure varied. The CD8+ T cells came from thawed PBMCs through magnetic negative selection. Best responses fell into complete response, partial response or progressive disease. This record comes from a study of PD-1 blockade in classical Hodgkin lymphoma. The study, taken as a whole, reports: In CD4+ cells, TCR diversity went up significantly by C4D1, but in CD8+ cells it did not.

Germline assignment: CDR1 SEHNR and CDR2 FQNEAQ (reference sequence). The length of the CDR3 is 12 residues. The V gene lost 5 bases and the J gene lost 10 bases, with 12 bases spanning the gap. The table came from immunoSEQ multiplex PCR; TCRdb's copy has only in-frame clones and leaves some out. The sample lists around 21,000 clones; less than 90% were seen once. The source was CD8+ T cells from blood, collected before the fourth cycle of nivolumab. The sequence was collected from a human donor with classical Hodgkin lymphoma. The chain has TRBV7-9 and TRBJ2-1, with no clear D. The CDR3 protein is CASSPRIQEQFF. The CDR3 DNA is TGTGCCAGCAGCCCTAGGATCCAAGAGCAGTTCTTC.